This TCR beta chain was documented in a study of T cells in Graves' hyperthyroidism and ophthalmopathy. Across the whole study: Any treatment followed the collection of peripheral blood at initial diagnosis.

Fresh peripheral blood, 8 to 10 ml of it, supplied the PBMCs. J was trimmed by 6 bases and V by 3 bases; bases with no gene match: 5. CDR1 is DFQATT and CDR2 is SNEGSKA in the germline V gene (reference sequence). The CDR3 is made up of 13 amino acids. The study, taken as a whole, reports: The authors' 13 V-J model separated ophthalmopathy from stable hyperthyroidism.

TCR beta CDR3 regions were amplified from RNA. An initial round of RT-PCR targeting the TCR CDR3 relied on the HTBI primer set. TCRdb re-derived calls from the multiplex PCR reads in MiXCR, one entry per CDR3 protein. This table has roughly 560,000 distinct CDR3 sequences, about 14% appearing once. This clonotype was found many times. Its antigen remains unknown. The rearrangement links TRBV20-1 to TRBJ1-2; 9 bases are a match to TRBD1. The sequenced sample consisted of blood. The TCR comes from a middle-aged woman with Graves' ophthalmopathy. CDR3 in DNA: TGCAGTGCTAGGCTCGGGACAGGGAATGGCTACACCTTC. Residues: CSARLGTGNGYTF.